What follows are 27 T cell receptor beta chains derived from one specimen sequenced in a study of T cell repertoires in ileal Crohn's disease. Using immunoSEQ multiplex PCR, the repertoire was profiled, and TCRdb retains in-frame clones only, with some absent. The sample holds about 14,000 clones; about 82% are singletons and the top ten take about 5.7%. Sequenced input: ileal tissue. All receptors come from an adult with Crohn's disease.

This chain joins TRBV6-1 and TRBJ1-2, with TRBD1 as a possible D gene (5 bases). This CDR3 is 15 amino acids long. Looked up from germline, CDR1 is MNHNS and CDR2 is SASEGT. With 1 base removed from V and 2 bases from J, the gap between germline ends came to 11 bases. Here the CDR3 reads CASSEESRANYGYTF. In DNA form, the CDR3 reads TGTGCCAGCAGTGAAGAGAGCAGGGCAAACTATGGCTACACCTTC.

The V call is TRBV6-5, the J call TRBJ2-7; 8 nucleotides match TRBD1. V lost 0 bases to trimming and J lost 7 bases; unmatched junction nucleotides: 8. The germline V gene encodes CDR1 MNHEY and CDR2 SVGAGI. The CDR3 has 15 residues. Written as DNA, the CDR3 is TGTGCCAGCAGTTACTCGGCAGGGGGCTCGAAAGAGCAGTACTTC. It codes for CASSYSAGGSKEQYF.

CDR3 residues: CASSVGIAYEQYF. CDR3 DNA: TGTGCCAGCAGCGTAGGGATAGCATACGAGCAGTACTTC. The chain links TRBV9 to TRBJ2-7; no clear D gene. The CDR3 has 13 amino acids. Trimming removed 0 bases at V and 4 bases at J, with 8 bases between. Per germline, CDR1 SGDLS and CDR2 YYNGEE.

The rearrangement joins TRBV9 to TRBJ1-2; D gene uncertain. The length of the CDR3 is 15 residues. The germline V gene has CDR1 SGDLS and CDR2 YYNGEE. V was cut by 4 bases and J by 5 bases, with 18 bases left in between. The CDR3 loop reads CASSPGPGNLYGYTF. The CDR3 nucleotides are TGTGCCAGCAGCCCCGGACCGGGGAACCTTTATGGCTACACCTTC.

This clone was seen only a few times. The chain carries TRBV10-3 and TRBJ2-7; unclear D gene. Germline V gene data show CDR1 as ENHRY and CDR2 as SYGVKD. V lost 6 bases and J 3 bases, leaving 12 bases between the germline ends. This CDR3 region has 13 residues. CDR3 loop: CAISPQLNYEQYF. DNA for the CDR3: TGTGCCATCAGCCCTCAGTTGAACTACGAGCAGTACTTC.

The V call is TRBV9, the J call TRBJ2-7; TRBD2 aligns across 15 bases. The CDR3 covers 14 residues. Per germline, CDR1 SGDLS and CDR2 YYNGEE. With 4 bases clipped from V and 7 bases from J, the junction kept 3 bases outside the gene matches. The CDR3 nucleotides are TGTGCCAGCAGCCTTGGACTAGCGGGAGGGGAGCAGTACTTC. Translated, it gives CASSLGLAGGEQYF. Filled out from reference TRBV9 and TRBJ2-7, the complete variable domain reads DSGVTQTPKHLITATGQRVTLRCSPRSGDLSVYWYQQSLDQGLQFLIQYYNGEERAKGNILERFSAQQFPDLHSELNLSSLELGDSALYFCASSLGLAGGEQYFGPGTRLTVT.

The CDR3 sequence is CASSQEQGNTEAFF. The CDR3 coding sequence is TGCGCCAGCAGCCAGGAACAGGGGAACACTGAAGCTTTCTTT. The rearrangement uses TRBV4-1 and TRBJ1-1; perhaps TRBD1 as D (6 bases). V was shortened by 3 bases and J by 1 base, with 9 bases between the two germline ends. Germline CDR1 MGHRA, CDR2 YSYEKL. This CDR3 spans 14 amino acids.

This clone appeared a few times. The J gene is TRBJ1-5, the V gene TRBV5-5; D ambiguous. The CDR3 has 13 amino acids. The V and J ends lost 4 bases and 4 bases respectively, with 9 bases between them. CDR1 and CDR2 from the germline V gene are SGHKS and YYEKEE (reference sequence). The CDR3 region is CASSRTVNQPQHF. The CDR3 DNA sequence: TGTGCCAGCAGCAGAACAGTAAATCAGCCCCAGCATTTT. Using reference TRBV5-5 and TRBJ1-5 for the parts outside the CDR3, the full variable domain is DAGVTQSPTHLIKTRGQQVTLRCSPISGHKSVSWYQQVLGQGPQFIFQYYEKEERGRGNFPDRFSARQFPNYSSELNVNALLLGDSALYLCASSRTVNQPQHFGDGTRLSIL.

The gene calls are TRBV23-1 and TRBJ2-7; 11 bases map to TRBD1. TRBV23-1 is an ORF, and what it does is uncertain. The CDR3 is 16 amino acids. The junction had 7 bases not matched to a gene; V was cut back by 2 bases and J by 4 bases. The CDR3 protein is CASSQPRTGGRYEQYF. In DNA, the CDR3 is TGCGCCAGCAGTCAACCAAGGACAGGGGGCAGGTACGAGCAGTACTTC.

The chain employs TRBV7-9 and TRBJ2-7, with TRBD1 identical over 7 bases. The CDR3 loop spans 14 amino acids. CDR1 and CDR2 from the germline V gene are SEHNR and FQNEAQ (reference sequence). Trimming cost V 4 bases and J 5 bases; bases outside gene matches: 8. Written as DNA, the CDR3 is TGTGCCAGCAGCTCAACCGACAGGGCCCACGAGCAGTACTTC. The encoded protein is CASSSTDRAHEQYF. Full variable domain (remainder filled in from reference TRBV7-9 and TRBJ2-7): DTGVSQNPRHKITKRGQNVTFRCDPISEHNRLYWYRQTLGQGPEFLTYFQNEAQLEKSRLLSDRFSAERPKGSFSTLEIQRTEQGDSAMYLCASSSTDRAHEQYFGPGTRLTVT.

This clone was detected once. This chain joins TRBV4-1 and TRBJ2-3; perhaps TRBD1 as D (5 bases). V lost 2 bases, J lost 2 bases, and 8 bases lay in between. Germline V gene lookup returns CDR1 MGHRA and CDR2 YSYEKL. This CDR3 comprises 14 residues. In nucleotides, the CDR3 is TGCGCCAGCAGCCAAACGACAGACACAGATACGCAGTATTTT. Translating gives CASSQTTDTDTQYF.

The rearrangement joins TRBV21-1 to TRBJ1-2. TRBV21-1 is listed as a pseudogene. The CDR3 sequence is 11 residues long. The CDR3 loop reads CASRRGAGYTF. The CDR3 DNA reads as TGTGCCAGCCGCCGGGGGGCGGGCTACACCTTC.

The chain is built from TRBV7-2 and TRBJ2-7; tentative D call: TRBD1 (5 bases). Germline V CDR1 and CDR2: SGHTA, FQGNSA. The V end was cut by 3 bases, the J end by 5 bases, with 11 bases between. The CDR3 extends over 13 amino acids. The CDR3 sequence: CASSLQGGHEQYF. CDR3 bases: TGTGCCAGCAGCTTGCAGGGTGGACACGAGCAGTACTTC. Full variable domain (rest looked up from reference TRBV7-2 and TRBJ2-7): GAGVSQSPSNKVTEKGKDVELRCDPISGHTALYWYRQSLGQGLEFLIYFQGNSAPDKSGLPSDRFSAERTGGSVSTLTIQRTQQEDSAVYLCASSLQGGHEQYFGPGTRLTVT.

The chain uses TRBV9 and TRBJ2-1; D gene ambiguous. V gave up 1 base and J gave up 9 bases, with 11 bases separating them. The CDR3 consists of 13 residues. The V gene's germline CDR1 is SGDLS and CDR2 YYNGEE. Here the CDR3 reads CASSVFYISEQFF. The CDR3 DNA follows: TGTGCCAGCAGCGTATTTTATATTAGTGAGCAGTTCTTC. Variable domain in full (rest from reference TRBV9 and TRBJ2-1): DSGVTQTPKHLITATGQRVTLRCSPRSGDLSVYWYQQSLDQGLQFLIQYYNGEERAKGNILERFSAQQFPDLHSELNLSSLELGDSALYFCASSVFYISEQFFGPGTRLTVL.

CDR3 DNA sequence: TGTGCCAGCACCAGAAAGACAGGCTCCTACGAGCAGTACTTC. Protein product: CASTRKTGSYEQYF. This chain connects TRBV7-9 to TRBJ2-7; a weak D match, TRBD1 (6 bases). Germline CDR1 is SEHNR and CDR2 is FQNEAQ (reference sequence). The CDR3 consists of 14 residues. Trimming pared 7 bases from V and 0 bases from J, leaving 13 bases between.

The chain carries TRBV5-1 and TRBJ2-1; possibly TRBD1 for D (5 bases). The V end was cut by 4 bases, the J end by 2 bases, with 16 bases between. From germline, CDR1 is SGHRS and CDR2 YFSETQ. The CDR3 is 16 residues long. For the CDR3, the DNA is TGCGCCAGCAGCCCCCTGACAGATGGGACCTACAATGAGCAGTTCTTC. Encoded protein: CASSPLTDGTYNEQFF.

A few counts support this clone. V and J are TRBV2 and TRBJ2-7; 7 bases fit TRBD1. Unmatched junction bases numbered 11, after V lost 10 bases and J lost 11 bases. CDR1 and CDR2 from the germline V gene are SNHLY and FYNNEI. The CDR3 length is 11 residues. This CDR3 reads CATVKTGIKYF. The CDR3 bases are TGTGCCACCGTCAAGACAGGGATCAAGTACTTC.

This rearrangement joins TRBV6-6 to TRBJ1-4; D not resolved. Germline CDR1 reads MNHNY; CDR2 reads SVGAGI (reference sequence). Trimming left V 7 bases short and J 1 base short, with 10 bases between. The CDR3 is 14 amino acids. The CDR3 reads CASTLQLTNEKLFF. In DNA, the CDR3 is TGTGCCAGCACCTTACAGCTAACTAATGAAAAACTGTTTTTT.

This chain uses TRBV27 with TRBJ2-3; a possible D gene is TRBD2 (6 bases). In germline, CDR1 is MNHEY, CDR2 SMNVEV (reference sequence). The CDR3 sequence is 16 residues long. Trimming stripped 8 bases from V and 5 bases from J, with 23 bases between. The chain's CDR3 is CASACLPGLTGDTQYF. CDR3 in DNA: TGTGCCAGCGCCTGCCTTCCGGGACTCACGGGAGATACGCAGTATTTT.

The V call is TRBV4-1, the J call TRBJ2-7; the match to TRBD1 covers 9 bases. This CDR3 is 16 amino acids long. The germline gives CDR1 MGHRA, CDR2 YSYEKL. The trim removed 0 bases at V and 2 bases at J, leaving 5 bases unmatched. This CDR3 is CASSQDADRGTYEQYF. DNA of the CDR3: TGCGCCAGCAGCCAAGATGCGGACAGGGGAACCTACGAGCAGTACTTC.

The chain couples TRBV5-1 to TRBJ1-6; 8 bases fit TRBD1. Germline trimming cut 5 bases from V and 7 bases from J; bases unmatched to any gene: 2. Germline lookup yields CDR1 SGHRS and CDR2 YFSETQ. This CDR3 spans 13 amino acids. In DNA form, the CDR3 reads TGCGCCAGCAGAAGGGACAGGAATTCACCCCTCCACTTT. Residues: CASRRDRNSPLHF.

The V gene is TRBV5-1, the J gene TRBJ2-7, with TRBD2 matching over 15 bases. V shed 2 bases, J shed 4 bases, and the junction held 4 bases outside the gene matches. CDR3 length equals 16 residues. Germline lookup yields CDR1 SGHRS and CDR2 YFSETQ. CDR3 in amino acids: CASSFGLAGGLYEQYF. DNA of the CDR3: TGCGCCAGCAGCTTTGGACTAGCGGGGGGGCTATACGAGCAGTACTTC.

This clone showed up just once. The chain links TRBV29-1 to TRBJ1-5; D not resolved. Per germline, CDR1 SQVTM and CDR2 ANQGSEA. The CDR3 length is 12 residues. Trimming removed 5 bases at V and 4 bases at J, with 9 bases between. This CDR3 reads CSVMGANQPQHF. CDR3 DNA: TGCAGCGTTATGGGCGCGAATCAGCCCCAGCATTTT.

V and J are TRBV5-4 and TRBJ1-6; D gene uncertain. The ends were cut back, 0 bases at V and 6 bases at J, with 10 bases in the middle. CDR1 is SGHNT, CDR2 YYREEE, per germline (reference sequence). The CDR3 is 15 amino acids. The CDR3 is CASSLEPGVNSPLHF. For the CDR3, the DNA is TGTGCCAGCAGCTTGGAGCCAGGTGTTAATTCACCCCTCCACTTT.

V and J are TRBV25-1 and TRBJ2-1, with 7 positions matching TRBD2. Trimming cost V 3 bases and J 2 bases; bases outside gene matches: 1. Per the germline V gene, CDR1 is MGHDK and CDR2 is SYGVNS. This CDR3 has 14 residues. The CDR3 DNA sequence: TGTGCCAGCAGTGACGGGGGGACCTACAATGAGCAGTTCTTC. It specifies CASSDGGTYNEQFF.

V is TRBV11-3 and J is TRBJ1-2; 7 bases fit TRBD1. The CDR3 totals 14 residues. V gave up 5 bases and J gave up 4 bases; unmatched junction bases: 7. Germline CDR1 reads SGHNT; CDR2 reads YENEEA. The CDR3 region is CASSPRTGLYGYTF. DNA for the CDR3: TGTGCCAGCAGCCCGAGGACAGGCCTCTATGGCTACACCTTC.

The chain joins TRBV15 to TRBJ2-7; a weak D match, TRBD2 (5 bases). Per germline, CDR1 LNHNV and CDR2 YYDKDF (reference sequence). CDR3 length equals 15 residues. Trimming took 0 bases from V and 7 from J, leaving 16 bases between them. The CDR3 DNA reads as TGTGCCACCAGCAGAGATACCAGCGGCCTTGGGGAGCAGTACTTC. Amino acid sequence: CATSRDTSGLGEQYF.